This TCR beta chain was recorded in a study of graft-versus-host responses after intestinal transplantation. Some clones are missing from TCRdb's copy, which holds only in-frame ones; the method was immunoSEQ multiplex PCR. The sample records about 89,000 clones, about 92% being singletons. The ends lost 3 bases at V and 1 base at J; junction bases unmatched: 7. Germline loops: CDR1 PRHDT, CDR2 FYEKMQ (reference sequence). CDR3 length equals 16 residues. A word on this clone: The antigen remains undetermined.

The sequences come from unstimulated CD8+ T cells sorted from spleen or lymph node cells, collected before intestinal transplant. The chain uses TRBV13 and TRBJ1-1, with 8 bases that match TRBD1. The source of this sequence is a human donor who received an intestinal transplant. The CDR3 reads CASSFRGDRWNTEAFF. The CDR3 DNA reads TGTGCCAGCAGCTTTAGGGGGGACAGGTGGAACACTGAAGCTTTCTTT.